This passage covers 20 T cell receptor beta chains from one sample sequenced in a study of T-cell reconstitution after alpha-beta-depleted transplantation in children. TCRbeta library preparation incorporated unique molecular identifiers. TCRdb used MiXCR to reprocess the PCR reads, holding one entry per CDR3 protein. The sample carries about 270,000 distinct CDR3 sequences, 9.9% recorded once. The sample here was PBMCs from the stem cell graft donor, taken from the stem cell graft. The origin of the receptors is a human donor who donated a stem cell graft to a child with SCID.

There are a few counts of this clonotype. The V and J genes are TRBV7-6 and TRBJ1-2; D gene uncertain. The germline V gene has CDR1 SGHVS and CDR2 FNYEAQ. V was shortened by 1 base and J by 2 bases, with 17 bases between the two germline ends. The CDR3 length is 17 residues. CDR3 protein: CASSLDLGFGRNYGYTF. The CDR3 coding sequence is TGTGCCAGCAGCTTAGACTTGGGGTTTGGACGAAACTATGGCTACACCTTC.

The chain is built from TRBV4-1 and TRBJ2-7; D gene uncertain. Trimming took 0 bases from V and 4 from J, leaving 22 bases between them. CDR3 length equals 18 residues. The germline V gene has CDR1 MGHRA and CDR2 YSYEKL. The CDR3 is CASSQDSTETTRPYEQYF. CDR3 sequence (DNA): TGCGCCAGCAGCCAAGATAGTACAGAAACTACGAGGCCTTACGAGCAGTACTTC.

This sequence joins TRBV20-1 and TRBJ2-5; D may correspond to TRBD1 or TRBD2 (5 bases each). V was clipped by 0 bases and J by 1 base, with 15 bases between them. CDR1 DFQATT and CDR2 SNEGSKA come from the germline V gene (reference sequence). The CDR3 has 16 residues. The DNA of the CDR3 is TGCAGTGCTAGAGATCGCTCCGGGACCTCCCAAGAGACCCAGTACTTC. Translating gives CSARDRSGTSQETQYF.

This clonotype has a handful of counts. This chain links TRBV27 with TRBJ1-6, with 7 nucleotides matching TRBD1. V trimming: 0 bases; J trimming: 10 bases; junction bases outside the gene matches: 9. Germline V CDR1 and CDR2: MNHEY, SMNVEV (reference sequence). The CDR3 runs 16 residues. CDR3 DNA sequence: TGTGCCAGCAGTTTATCAGGGGGCAGGGCCGGGTCACCCCTCCACTTT. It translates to CASSLSGGRAGSPLHF.

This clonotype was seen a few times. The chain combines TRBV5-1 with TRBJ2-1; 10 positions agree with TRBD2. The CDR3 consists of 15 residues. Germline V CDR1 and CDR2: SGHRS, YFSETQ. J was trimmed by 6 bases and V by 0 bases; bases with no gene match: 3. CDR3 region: CASSLDVAGGNEQFF. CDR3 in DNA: TGCGCCAGCAGCTTGGATGTAGCGGGGGGCAATGAGCAGTTCTTC.

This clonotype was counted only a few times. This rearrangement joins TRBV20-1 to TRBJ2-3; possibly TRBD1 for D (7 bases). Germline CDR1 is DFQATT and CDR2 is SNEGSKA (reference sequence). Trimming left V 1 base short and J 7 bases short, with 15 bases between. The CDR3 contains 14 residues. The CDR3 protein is CSARARGARHTQYF. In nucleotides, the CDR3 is TGCAGTGCTAGAGCCAGGGGGGCTAGGCATACGCAGTATTTT.

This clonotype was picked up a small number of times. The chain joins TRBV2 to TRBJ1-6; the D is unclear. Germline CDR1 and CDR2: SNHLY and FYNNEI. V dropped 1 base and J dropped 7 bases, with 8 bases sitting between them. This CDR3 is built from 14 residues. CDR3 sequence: CASSEVRRNSPLHF. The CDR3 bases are TGTGCCAGCAGTGAAGTCAGGCGGAATTCACCCCTCCACTTT.

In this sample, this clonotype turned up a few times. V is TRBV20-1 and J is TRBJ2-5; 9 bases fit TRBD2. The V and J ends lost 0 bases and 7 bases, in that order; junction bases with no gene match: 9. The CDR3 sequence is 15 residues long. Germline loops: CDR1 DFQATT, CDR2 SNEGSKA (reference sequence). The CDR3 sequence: CSARDLAGVPVTQYF. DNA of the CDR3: TGCAGTGCTAGAGATTTAGCGGGGGTTCCCGTGACCCAGTACTTC.

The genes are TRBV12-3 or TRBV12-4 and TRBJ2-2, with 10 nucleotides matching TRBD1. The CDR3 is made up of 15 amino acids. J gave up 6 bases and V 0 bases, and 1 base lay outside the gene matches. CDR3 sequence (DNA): TGTGCCAGCAGTTTAGCCGGGACAGGGGCCGGGGAGCTGTTTTTT. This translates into CASSLAGTGAGELFF.

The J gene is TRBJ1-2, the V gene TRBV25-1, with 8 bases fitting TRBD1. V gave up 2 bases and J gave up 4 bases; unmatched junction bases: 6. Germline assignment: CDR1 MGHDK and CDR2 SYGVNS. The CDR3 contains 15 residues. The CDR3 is CASSEPTGEGYGYTF. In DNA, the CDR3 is TGTGCCAGCAGTGAACCGACAGGGGAGGGCTATGGCTACACCTTC.

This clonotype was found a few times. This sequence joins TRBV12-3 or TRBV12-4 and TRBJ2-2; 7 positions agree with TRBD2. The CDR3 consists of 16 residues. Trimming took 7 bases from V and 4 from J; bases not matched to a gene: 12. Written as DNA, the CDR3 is TGTGCCAGCACCCCTATGGGCGGGGGAACCACCGGGGAGCTGTTTTTT. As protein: CASTPMGGGTTGELFF.

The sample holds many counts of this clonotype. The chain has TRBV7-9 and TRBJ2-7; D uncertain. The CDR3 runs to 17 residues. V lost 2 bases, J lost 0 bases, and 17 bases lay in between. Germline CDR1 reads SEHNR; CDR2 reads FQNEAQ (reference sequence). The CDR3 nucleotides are TGTGCCAGCAGCTTATGGGTCGTCGGCTCCCCCTCCTACGAGCAGTACTTC. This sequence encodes CASSLWVVGSPSYEQYF.

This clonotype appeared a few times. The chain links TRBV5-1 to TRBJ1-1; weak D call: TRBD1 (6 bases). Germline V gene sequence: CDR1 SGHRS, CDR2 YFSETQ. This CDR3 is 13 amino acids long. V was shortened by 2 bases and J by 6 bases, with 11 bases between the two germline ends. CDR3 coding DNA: TGCGCCAGCAGCTTCACAGGGCGACCTGAAGCTTTCTTT. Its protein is CASSFTGRPEAFF.

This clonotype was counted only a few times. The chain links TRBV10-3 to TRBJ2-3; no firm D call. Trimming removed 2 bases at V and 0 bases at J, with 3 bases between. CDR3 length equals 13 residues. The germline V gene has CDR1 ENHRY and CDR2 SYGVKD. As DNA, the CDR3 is TGTGCCATCAGTGAGCAGAGCACAGATACGCAGTATTTT. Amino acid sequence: CAISEQSTDTQYF.

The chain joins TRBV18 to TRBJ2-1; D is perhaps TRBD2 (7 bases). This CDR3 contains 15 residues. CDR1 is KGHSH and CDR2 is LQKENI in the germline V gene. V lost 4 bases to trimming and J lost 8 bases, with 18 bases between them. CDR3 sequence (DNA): TGTGCCAGCTCACGGGGGGGCGACTTTAGGGATGAGCAGTTCTTC. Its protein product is CASSRGGDFRDEQFF.

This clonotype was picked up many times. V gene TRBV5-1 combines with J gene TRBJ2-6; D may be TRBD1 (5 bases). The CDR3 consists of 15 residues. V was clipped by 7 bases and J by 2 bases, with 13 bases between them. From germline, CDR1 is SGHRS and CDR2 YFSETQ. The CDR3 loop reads CASRPQGAGANVLTF. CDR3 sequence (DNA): TGCGCCAGCCGACCTCAGGGCGCTGGGGCCAACGTCCTGACTTTC. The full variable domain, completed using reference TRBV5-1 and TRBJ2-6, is KAGVTQTPRYLIKTRGQQVTLSCSPISGHRSVSWYQQTPGQGLQFLFEYFSETQRNKGNFPGRFSGRQFSNSRSEMNVSTLELGDSALYLCASRPQGAGANVLTFGAGSRLTVL.

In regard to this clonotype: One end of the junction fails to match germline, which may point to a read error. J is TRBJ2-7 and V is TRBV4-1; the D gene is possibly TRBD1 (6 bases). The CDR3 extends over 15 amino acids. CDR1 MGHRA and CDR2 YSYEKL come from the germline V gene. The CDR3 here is CATSVRQEVVYEQYF. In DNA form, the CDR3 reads TGCGCCACCAGCGTCCGACAGGAGGTGGTCTACGAGCAGTACTTC.

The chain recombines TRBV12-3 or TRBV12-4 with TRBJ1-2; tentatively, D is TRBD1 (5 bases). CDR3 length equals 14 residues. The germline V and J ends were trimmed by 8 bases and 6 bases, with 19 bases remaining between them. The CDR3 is CASSSAGTWNGYTF. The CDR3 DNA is TGTGCCAGCTCAAGCGCCGGGACCTGGAATGGCTACACCTTC.

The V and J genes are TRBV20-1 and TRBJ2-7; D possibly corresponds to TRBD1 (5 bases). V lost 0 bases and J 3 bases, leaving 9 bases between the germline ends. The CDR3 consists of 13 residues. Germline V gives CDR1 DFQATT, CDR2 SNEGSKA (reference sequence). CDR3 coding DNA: TGCAGTGCTAGAGATCCAGGGAACTACGAGCAGTACTTC. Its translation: CSARDPGNYEQYF.

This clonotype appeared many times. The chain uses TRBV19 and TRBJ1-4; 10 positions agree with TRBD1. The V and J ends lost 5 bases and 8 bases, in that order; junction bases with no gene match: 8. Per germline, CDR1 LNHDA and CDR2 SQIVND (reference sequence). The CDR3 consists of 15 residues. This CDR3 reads CASSPRTGGGEKLFF. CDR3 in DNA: TGTGCCAGTAGTCCTCGGACAGGGGGAGGAGAAAAACTGTTTTTT.